Following are 2 T cell receptor beta chains from one sample sequenced in a study of T cells after yellow fever vaccination. TCRdb analysed the 5' RACE reads with MiXCR anew, one entry per CDR3 protein. The data hold 300,000 or so distinct CDR3 sequences, with around 6.8% observed a single time. The sample consisted of PBMCs, taken roughly 46 days after the first yellow fever vaccination. The receptors were gathered from a man between 18 and 29 years old who received the YFV17D yellow fever vaccine.

The table lists this clonotype with a few counts. This chain uses TRBV7-2 with TRBJ1-1, with TRBD1 as a possible D gene (5 bases). The CDR3 has 13 amino acids. CDR1 SGHTA and CDR2 FQGNSA come from the germline V gene. With 3 bases removed from V and 8 bases from J, the gap between germline ends came to 13 bases. The CDR3 DNA follows: TGTGCCAGCAGCTTTCCTAGTGGGGCAGAAGCTTTCTTT. Its translation is CASSFPSGAEAFF.

As DNA, the CDR3 is TGCAGTGCTAGTAAGGGGCTAGACATATACGAGCAGTACTTC. This translates into CSASKGLDIYEQYF. This chain uses TRBV20-1 with TRBJ2-7; D possibly corresponds to TRBD1 (5 bases). This CDR3 has 14 amino acids. Germline-derived CDR1 and CDR2 are DFQATT and SNEGSKA (reference sequence). The ends were cut back, 3 bases at V and 4 bases at J, with 16 bases in the middle.